The 31 T cell receptor beta chains listed next were all sequenced from one sample in a study of beta chain features in type 1 diabetes. General observations from the study: In every one of the four CD4+ subsets, TCRB CDR3s were moderately but significantly shorter in Type 1 diabetes patients.

Of the isolated RNA, all was reverse transcribed, and so the sequenced material was expressed TCRB transcripts. Some clones are missing from TCRdb's copy, which holds only in-frame ones; the method was immunoSEQ multiplex PCR. This table has around 250,000 clones, 20% to 25% appearing once. These receptors have no known antigen. What was sequenced was naive CD4+ T cells from blood. These TCRs come from a woman in her 30s with type 1 diabetes.

This clone was detected only a few times. This chain connects TRBV14 to TRBJ1-5, with D perhaps matching TRBD1 (5 bases). V lost 2 bases and J 6 bases, leaving 8 bases between the germline ends. There are 13 residues in the CDR3. CDR1 is SGHDN, CDR2 FVKESK, per germline. The CDR3 nucleotides are TGTGCCAGCAGCCAATGGGGGGGTCAGCCCCAGCATTTT. It specifies CASSQWGGQPQHF. Variable domain in full (rest from reference TRBV14 and TRBJ1-5): EAGVTQFPSHSVIEKGQTVTLRCDPISGHDNLYWYRRVMGKEIKFLLHFVKESKQDESGMPNNRFLAERTGGTYSTLKVQPAELEDSGVYFCASSQWGGQPQHFGDGTRLSIL.

The V gene is TRBV5-1, the J gene TRBJ2-7; D perhaps matches TRBD2 (6 bases). V lost 3 bases and J 5 bases, leaving 12 bases between the germline ends. The V gene's germline CDR1 is SGHRS and CDR2 YFSETQ. This CDR3 spans 13 amino acids. Here the CDR3 reads CASSWDGGNEQYF. DNA for the CDR3: TGCGCCAGCAGCTGGGATGGGGGGAACGAGCAGTACTTC.

The chain is built from TRBV7-9 and TRBJ2-1, with 8 positions matching TRBD2. The V gene end was trimmed by 1 base and the J gene end by 8 bases; junction bases not matched to a gene: 7. Germline CDR1 SEHNR, CDR2 FQNEAQ (reference sequence). This CDR3 region has 15 residues. The CDR3 region has the DNA TGTGCCAGCAGCTTAGACCCACTAGCGGTGGATGAGCAGTTCTTC. Translated, it gives CASSLDPLAVDEQFF.

The chain employs TRBV5-4 and TRBJ1-5, with D uncertain. CDR1 is SGHNT, CDR2 YYREEE, per germline (reference sequence). This CDR3 region has 14 residues. Trimming removed 0 bases from V and 0 bases from J, with 4 bases in between. The CDR3 sequence: CASSLDGSNQPQHF. As DNA, the CDR3 is TGTGCCAGCAGCTTGGACGGTAGCAATCAGCCCCAGCATTTT.

This clone came up a few times. The rearrangement links TRBV6-1 to TRBJ1-2, with TRBD1 matching over 7 bases. V shed 4 bases, J shed 8 bases, and the junction held 4 bases outside the gene matches. Germline V CDR1 and CDR2: MNHNS, SASEGT. This CDR3 comprises 12 residues. Here the CDR3 reads CASSADRNGYTF. CDR3 nucleotides: TGTGCCAGCAGTGCGGACAGGAACGGCTACACCTTC.

In its sample, this clone was seen a few times. The V and J genes are TRBV19 and TRBJ2-1, with 10 bases lining up with TRBD1. Germline CDR1 is LNHDA and CDR2 is SQIVND (reference sequence). V was pared by 5 bases and J by 5 bases, with 3 bases of the junction left unmatched. The CDR3 length is 14 residues. The CDR3 DNA follows: TGTGCCAGTAGTTTCGGGACAGGGGACAATGAGCAGTTCTTC. Translation: CASSFGTGDNEQFF.

This clone was recorded a few times. The chain uses TRBV30 and TRBJ1-2; maybe TRBD1 (5 bases). The V gene lost 3 bases and the J gene lost 2 bases, with 13 bases spanning the gap. Germline lookup yields CDR1 GTSNPN and CDR2 SVGIG (reference sequence). The CDR3 is 14 amino acids. CDR3 nucleotide sequence: TGTGCCTGGAGCCCAGGGCCTAAGAACTATGGCTACACCTTC. Translating gives CAWSPGPKNYGYTF.

The J gene is TRBJ2-3, the V gene TRBV6-6, with TRBD2 as a possible D gene (5 bases). V was clipped by 2 bases and J by 0 bases, with 9 bases between them. This CDR3 region has 15 residues. Germline V gene data show CDR1 as MNHNY and CDR2 as SVGAGI (reference sequence). The CDR3 region has the DNA TGTGCCAGCAGTTACCTACTAGAGAGCACAGATACGCAGTATTTT. Amino acid sequence: CASSYLLESTDTQYF.

This clone came up a few times. The chain recombines TRBV29-1 with TRBJ2-1; D is possibly TRBD2 (6 bases). Looked up from germline, CDR1 is SQVTM and CDR2 is ANQGSEA. The V end lost 5 bases, the J end lost 1 base, and 15 bases lay between the germline ends. CDR3 size: 15 residues. Here the CDR3 reads CSVPYRGRSYNEQFF. For the CDR3, the DNA is TGCAGCGTTCCATATAGAGGGAGGTCCTACAATGAGCAGTTCTTC.

J is TRBJ1-2 and V is TRBV19; 8 bases align to TRBD1. The V segment lost 6 bases and the J segment 3 bases; nucleotides outside the gene matches: 12. This CDR3 is 16 amino acids long. The V gene's germline CDR1 is LNHDA and CDR2 SQIVND (reference sequence). CDR3 sequence (DNA): TGTGCCAGTAGCCCGACAGGGGTAGGAGCAGACTATGGCTACACCTTC. Protein: CASSPTGVGADYGYTF.

This clone was observed a handful of times. This chain links TRBV7-2 with TRBJ2-7; D remains ambiguous. This CDR3 contains 15 residues. Trimming stripped 0 bases from V and 3 bases from J, with 12 bases between. Germline V gene data show CDR1 as SGHTA and CDR2 as FQGNSA. Written as DNA, the CDR3 is TGTGCCAGCAGCTTAGCTCCAGGCCTAATCTACGAGCAGTACTTC. Translating gives CASSLAPGLIYEQYF.

This chain links TRBV7-2 with TRBJ2-3; 10 nucleotides agree with TRBD2. Germline V gene sequence: CDR1 SGHTA, CDR2 FQGNSA. This CDR3 contains 14 residues. V was pared by 5 bases and J by 5 bases, with 4 bases of the junction left unmatched. CDR3: CASSPGLAKDTQYF. CDR3 DNA: TGTGCCAGCAGCCCGGGACTAGCGAAAGATACGCAGTATTTT.

A few counts support this clone. The chain joins TRBV28 to TRBJ1-5; D gene uncertain. The CDR3 has 14 residues. CDR1 is MDHEN and CDR2 is SYDVKM in the germline V gene. Deletions cut 7 bases from V and 6 bases from J, with 16 bases between. The chain's CDR3 is CASNLLASGQPQHF. The CDR3 bases are TGTGCCAGCAACCTGCTAGCGAGCGGTCAGCCCCAGCATTTT.

This chain joins TRBV4-1 and TRBJ2-3; 7 bases align to TRBD1. The germline V gene encodes CDR1 MGHRA and CDR2 YSYEKL. The CDR3 sequence is 19 residues long. Unmatched junction bases numbered 15, after V lost 2 bases and J lost 1 base. As DNA, the CDR3 is TGCGCCAGCAGCCAACACCCCGACAGGGATGGGGTTGGCACAGATACGCAGTATTTT. This encodes CASSQHPDRDGVGTDTQYF.

This clone was seen more than once but under ten times. This chain links TRBV30 with TRBJ2-6, with TRBD1 matching 7 bases. Germline values: CDR1 GTSNPN, CDR2 SVGIG (reference sequence). The CDR3 is 15 residues long. V was pared by 3 bases and J by 1 base, with 3 bases of the junction left unmatched. Here the CDR3 DNA reads TGTGCCTGGAGACCGACAGGGTCTGGGGCCAACGTCCTGACTTTC. Translated: CAWRPTGSGANVLTF.

The V gene is TRBV5-6, the J gene TRBJ2-1; D ambiguous. V gave up 4 bases and J gave up 8 bases, with 7 bases separating them. Germline V lookup: CDR1 SGHDT, CDR2 YYEEEE. The CDR3 has 11 residues. CDR3 loop: CASSRDYEQFF. The CDR3 DNA reads as TGTGCCAGCAGCCGAGATTATGAGCAGTTCTTC. Full variable domain (remainder filled in from reference TRBV5-6 and TRBJ2-1): DAGVTQSPTHLIKTRGQQVTLRCSPKSGHDTVSWYQQALGQGPQFIFQYYEEEERQRGNFPDRFSGHQFPNYSSELNVNALLLGDSALYLCASSRDYEQFFGPGTRLTVL.

The chain has TRBV15 and TRBJ2-2; D gene ambiguous. Per germline, CDR1 LNHNV and CDR2 YYDKDF (reference sequence). V was pared by 1 base and J by 7 bases, with 10 bases between. CDR3 size: 14 residues. The CDR3: CATSRVAGYGELFF. CDR3 sequence (DNA): TGTGCCACCAGCAGAGTGGCCGGGTACGGGGAGCTGTTTTTT.

This chain connects TRBV10-3 to TRBJ2-7; TRBD2 is a possible D gene (6 bases). The V and J ends lost 0 bases and 12 bases respectively, with 12 bases between them. Germline V gene sequence: CDR1 ENHRY, CDR2 SYGVKD. The CDR3 extends over 12 amino acids. CDR3 amino acids: CAISESWRGSYF. CDR3 DNA: TGTGCCATCAGTGAGTCTTGGAGGGGATCGTACTTC.

The J gene is TRBJ2-7, the V gene TRBV19; a weak D match, TRBD2 (5 bases). Germline V lookup: CDR1 LNHDA, CDR2 SQIVND (reference sequence). This CDR3 contains 14 residues. With 2 bases removed from V and 2 bases from J, the gap between germline ends came to 10 bases. DNA of the CDR3: TGTGCCAGTAGTATAATCGGGAATGCCTACGAGCAGTACTTC. Encoded protein: CASSIIGNAYEQYF.

This clone was detected only a few times. This chain joins TRBV9 and TRBJ1-1, with a tentative D call TRBD1 (6 bases). This CDR3 contains 15 residues. V gave up 4 bases and J gave up 10 bases, with 23 bases separating them. Germline assignment: CDR1 SGDLS and CDR2 YYNGEE. This chain's CDR3 is CASSPKLAGVDLAFF. The CDR3 coding sequence is TGTGCCAGCAGCCCCAAGTTGGCAGGGGTTGACTTAGCTTTCTTT.

This clone was observed a handful of times. The chain employs TRBV19 and TRBJ1-2; D remains unclear. The length of the CDR3 is 14 residues. V shed 5 bases and J shed 8 bases, with 18 bases lying between them. The germline V gene has CDR1 LNHDA and CDR2 SQIVND (reference sequence). The CDR3: CASSLGLRESGYTF. As DNA, the CDR3 is TGTGCCAGTAGTTTGGGCTTGAGGGAATCAGGCTACACCTTC.

The J gene is TRBJ1-2, the V gene TRBV5-1; D unresolved. This CDR3 spans 16 amino acids. The V end lost 4 bases, the J end lost 2 bases, and 18 bases lay between the germline ends. Per germline, CDR1 SGHRS and CDR2 YFSETQ. CDR3 sequence: CASSLLGGGLNYGYTF. CDR3 DNA sequence: TGCGCCAGCAGCCTACTCGGCGGAGGGCTGAACTATGGCTACACCTTC.

This sequence joins TRBV4-2 and TRBJ2-2, with TRBD2 identical over 8 bases. Unmatched junction bases numbered 10, after V lost 3 bases and J lost 4 bases. This CDR3 is 17 amino acids long. Germline CDR1 reads LGHNA; CDR2 reads YNFKEQ. CDR3: CASSHRAGTSGTGELFF. CDR3 DNA: TGTGCCAGCAGCCATAGGGCCGGGACTAGTGGCACCGGGGAGCTGTTTTTT.

The chain has TRBV19 and TRBJ2-1; maybe TRBD2 (5 bases). CDR1 is LNHDA, CDR2 SQIVND, per germline (reference sequence). CDR3 size: 13 residues. Trimming removed 7 bases at V and 3 bases at J, with 10 bases between. CDR3 DNA: TGTGCCAGTACCCCCAGCGGCTACAATGAGCAGTTCTTC. This sequence encodes CASTPSGYNEQFF.

With regard to this clone: The same CDR3 can be traced to other DNA sequences in this sample. CDR3 sequence (DNA): TGTGCCAGCAGGGAGAGAACAGATACGCAGTATTTT. This sequence encodes CASRERTDTQYF. This chain joins TRBV2 and TRBJ2-3; D unclear. This CDR3 is 12 amino acids long. Germline V gives CDR1 SNHLY, CDR2 FYNNEI. V was pared by 6 bases and J by 3 bases, with 7 bases between.

This clone was observed a few times. The chain links TRBV19 to TRBJ2-1, with D unresolved. This CDR3 is 12 amino acids long. V was clipped by 0 bases and J by 12 bases, with 9 bases between them. Germline CDR1 is LNHDA and CDR2 is SQIVND (reference sequence). The CDR3 region is CASSIESNRQFF. DNA of the CDR3: TGTGCCAGTAGTATAGAATCCAACAGGCAGTTCTTC.

The chain combines TRBV6-1 with TRBJ1-5; maybe TRBD1 (6 bases). The CDR3 is 13 residues long. Germline values: CDR1 MNHNS, CDR2 SASEGT. Deletions cut 5 bases from V and 5 bases from J, with 10 bases between. The CDR3 DNA sequence: TGTGCCAGCAGTACGGACAGCCATCAGCCCCAGCATTTT. This translates into CASSTDSHQPQHF.

The V gene is TRBV19, the J gene TRBJ1-1; TRBD1 is a possible D gene (5 bases). V was pared by 5 bases and J by 0 bases, with 7 bases between. The CDR3 extends over 13 amino acids. Germline V gene data show CDR1 as LNHDA and CDR2 as SQIVND (reference sequence). This chain's CDR3 is CASSPTVNTEAFF. DNA for the CDR3: TGTGCCAGTAGTCCGACAGTGAACACTGAAGCTTTCTTT.

This clone was detected a few times. The genes are TRBV27 and TRBJ2-7, with 10 bases matching TRBD1. Germline V lookup: CDR1 MNHEY, CDR2 SMNVEV (reference sequence). The J segment lost 3 bases and the V segment lost 2 bases, leaving 4 bases of the junction unmatched. This CDR3 has 15 amino acids. CDR3 in amino acids: CASSLRQGALYEQYF. CDR3 in DNA: TGTGCCAGCAGTTTAAGACAGGGGGCGCTCTACGAGCAGTACTTC.

Worth noting for this clone: This sample also contains other DNA sequences that code for the same CDR3. The V call is TRBV7-9, the J call TRBJ2-1, with D uncertain. CDR3 length: 14 residues. V lost 1 base, J lost 4 bases, and 8 bases lay in between. The germline V gene has CDR1 SEHNR and CDR2 FQNEAQ (reference sequence). CDR3 coding DNA: TGTGCCAGCAGCTTAGATGGCTCGTACAATGAGCAGTTCTTC. Protein sequence: CASSLDGSYNEQFF.

This clone was detected a few times. V gene TRBV7-2 combines with J gene TRBJ2-7, with 11 bases fitting TRBD2. CDR1 and CDR2 (germline): SGHTA, FQGNSA. The CDR3 runs to 15 residues. V lost 4 bases and J lost 2; bases outside the gene matches: 4. CDR3 sequence (DNA): TGTGCCAGCAGCTCGCCGACTAGCGGGACCTACGAGCAGTACTTC. Translation gives CASSSPTSGTYEQYF.